This T cell receptor beta chain was observed in a study of blood T cells in healthy people across ages. Alongside a J-beta primer mix, a sample-barcoded 5' primer served in a second PCR lasting about 7 to 12 cycles. MiXCR, applied by TCRdb to the 5' RACE reads, yields one record per CDR3 protein. The sample lists roughly 650,000 distinct CDR3 sequences; roughly 32% were seen once. Each sample used at least 6.5 million PBMCs. Many counts were recorded for this clonotype. The germline V gene encodes CDR1 SGHVS and CDR2 FNYEAQ. The CDR3 loop spans 17 amino acids. V lost 4 bases to trimming and J lost 0 bases, with 16 bases between them.

The TCR sequence derives from a woman of 80 years or more in good health. The sample taken for sequencing was blood. The chain couples TRBV7-6 to TRBJ2-1; perhaps TRBD1 as D (6 bases). In DNA form, the CDR3 reads TGTGCCAGCAGCTACAGGGTCGAAATCAGCTCCTACAATGAGCAGTTCTTC. Translated, it gives CASSYRVEISSYNEQFF.